A selection of T cell receptor beta chains follows, all from one sample in a study of pediatric ulcerative colitis. Profiled with immunoSEQ multiplex PCR; TCRdb holds only in-frame clones, not every one. Of roughly 38,000 clones in the sample, roughly 83% are singletons; the top ten hold 20% to 25%. The sequencing sample was made of blood. These receptors were taken from a girl aged 10 to 17 with moderate ulcerative colitis. CDR3s include the opening cysteine and the closing phenylalanine or tryptophan. The listing skips clone size in some rows; elsewhere it reads once, few, many or a size class.

V gene: TRBV9
J gene: TRBJ1-2
clone size: .
CDR3 protein: CASSVAPAGDRDYGYTF

V gene: TRBV6-1
J gene: TRBJ2-2
clone size: .
CDR3 protein: CASSEAWAGYTGELFF

V gene: TRBV29-1
J gene: TRBJ1-1
clone size: .
CDR3 protein: CSVARGTGGMNTEAFF

V gene: TRBV14
J gene: TRBJ1-1
clone size: .
CDR3 protein: CASSHRTGINTEAFF

V gene: TRBV7-9
J gene: TRBJ2-5
clone size: .
CDR3 protein: CASSSGGGLGPGPETQYF

V gene: TRBV27
J gene: TRBJ2-7
clone size: .
CDR3 protein: CASSLSGQGRSYEQYF

V gene: TRBV30
J gene: TRBJ1-1
clone size: .
CDR3 protein: CASSRGTEAFF

V gene: TRBV5-1
J gene: TRBJ1-1
clone size: .
CDR3 protein: CASSLGQTYTEAFF

V gene: TRBV7-9
J gene: TRBJ1-1
clone size: .
CDR3 protein: CASSLVLGLNTEAFF

V gene: TRBV6-5
J gene: TRBJ2-2
clone size: few
CDR3 protein: CASRQGLGTGELFF

V gene: TRBV28
J gene: TRBJ1-2
clone size: .
CDR3 protein: CASITTGHYGYTF

V gene: TRBV28
J gene: TRBJ2-3
clone size: once
CDR3 protein: CASSLAGGARAGPTDTQYF

V gene: TRBV7-2
J gene: TRBJ1-1
clone size: .
CDR3 protein: CASSSKRPGSGDTEAFF

V gene: TRBV9
J gene: TRBJ1-4
clone size: .
CDR3 protein: CASSADRGTNEKLFF

V gene: TRBV10-3
J gene: TRBJ1-4
clone size: .
CDR3 protein: CASRDSYNEKLFF

V gene: TRBV5-1
J gene: TRBJ2-7
clone size: .
CDR3 protein: CASSWFSGGASYEQYF

V gene: TRBV5-6
J gene: TRBJ1-1
clone size: .
CDR3 protein: CASSLPTGWAEAFF

V gene: TRBV11-2
J gene: TRBJ2-3
clone size: once
CDR3 protein: CASSSYRYTSTDTQYF

V gene: TRBV15
J gene: TRBJ1-2
clone size: .
CDR3 protein: CATSRVGTGGVSNPPNGYTF

V gene: TRBV4-1
J gene: TRBJ2-6
clone size: .
CDR3 protein: CASSQRDRTTLGANVLTF

V gene: TRBV30
J gene: TRBJ2-5
clone size: .
CDR3 protein: CAWSAGLAGGETQYF

V gene: TRBV13
J gene: TRBJ2-1
clone size: .
CDR3 protein: CASSSPMAGFEQFF

V gene: TRBV5-6
J gene: TRBJ1-4
clone size: .
CDR3 protein: CASSLGSWAATVEKLFF

V gene: TRBV11-2
J gene: TRBJ2-7
clone size: .
CDR3 protein: CASSLSLAGGYEQYF

V gene: TRBV10-3
J gene: TRBJ2-7
clone size: .
CDR3 protein: CAISGDRNPYEQYF

V gene: TRBV27
J gene: TRBJ2-4
clone size: .
CDR3 protein: CASSFSIGVAKNIQYF

V gene: TRBV6-5
J gene: TRBJ2-7
clone size: once
CDR3 protein: CASTADSYEQYF

V gene: TRBV7-2
J gene: TRBJ2-7
clone size: .
CDR3 protein: CASSPRTGGDHEQYF

V gene: TRBV6-5
J gene: TRBJ1-2
clone size: .
CDR3 protein: CASSQTAGEGYTF

V gene: TRBV7-2
J gene: TRBJ1-3
clone size: .
CDR3 protein: CASSLGTRVAAPGNTIYF

V gene: TRBV5-4
J gene: TRBJ1-2
clone size: few
CDR3 protein: CASSNRDRGYGYTF

V gene: TRBV28
J gene: TRBJ2-1
clone size: .
CDR3 protein: CASSLGGGYSYNEQFF

V gene: TRBV30
J gene: TRBJ2-1
clone size: once
CDR3 protein: CAWSYLQEQFF

V gene: TRBV2
J gene: TRBJ1-4
clone size: .
CDR3 protein: CASSQLSLGGRNEKLFF

V gene: TRBV7-2
J gene: TRBJ1-2
clone size: .
CDR3 protein: CASSSTGGRGNYGYTF

V gene: TRBV4-2
J gene: TRBJ1-1
clone size: few
CDR3 protein: CASSQDRLGRGRWDTEAFF

V gene: TRBV7-8
J gene: TRBJ2-2
clone size: .
CDR3 protein: CASSWGLTNTGELFF

V gene: TRBV19
J gene: TRBJ2-6
clone size: .
CDR3 protein: CASSIAGHGANVLTF

V gene: TRBV9
J gene: TRBJ2-3
clone size: .
CDR3 protein: CAGRNREGSTDTQYF

V gene: TRBV25-1
J gene: TRBJ1-4
clone size: .
CDR3 protein: CASRDRGENEKLFF

V gene: TRBV7-9
J gene: TRBJ2-3
clone size: .
CDR3 protein: CASSAPGGPGTDTQYF